Each of the 3 T cell receptor beta chains below was sequenced from the same sample in a study of blood T cell repertoires in COVID-19. Profiling relied on immunoSEQ multiplex PCR, and the TCRdb table lists in-frame clones only, not all of them. This sample yields over 150,000 clones, of which about four fifths are seen a single time; over 12% belongs to the top ten. The sequencing sample was made of peripheral blood. These receptors were obtained from a man between 18 and 29 years old with active or convalescent COVID-19.

V gene TRBV6-5 combines with J gene TRBJ2-7, with D possibly TRBD2 on 6 matching bases. Germline V CDR1 and CDR2: MNHEY, SVGAGI. This CDR3 has 15 amino acids. Trimming took off 8 bases at V and 2 bases at J, with 19 bases between the two ends. CDR3 bases: TGTGCCAGCCTCCCCGGGCTAGCGAGGACCTACGAGCAGTACTTC. Its translation: CASLPGLARTYEQYF.

This chain links TRBV29-1 with TRBJ2-7; 8 nucleotides line up with TRBD1. Germline assignment: CDR1 SQVTM and CDR2 ANQGSEA. This CDR3 region has 12 residues. J was trimmed by 2 bases and V by 6 bases; bases with no gene match: 3. The chain's CDR3 is CSVKGQAYEQYF. CDR3 DNA sequence: TGCAGCGTAAAGGGACAGGCCTACGAGCAGTACTTC.

The V gene is TRBV10-3, the J gene TRBJ1-2, with TRBD1 matching 7 bases. This CDR3 comprises 13 residues. Germline-derived CDR1 and CDR2 are ENHRY and SYGVKD. The V and J ends lost 10 bases and 2 bases, in that order; junction bases with no gene match: 7. The CDR3 region is CATRDRPNYGYTF. In nucleotides, the CDR3 is TGTGCCACCCGGGACAGACCGAACTATGGCTACACCTTC.